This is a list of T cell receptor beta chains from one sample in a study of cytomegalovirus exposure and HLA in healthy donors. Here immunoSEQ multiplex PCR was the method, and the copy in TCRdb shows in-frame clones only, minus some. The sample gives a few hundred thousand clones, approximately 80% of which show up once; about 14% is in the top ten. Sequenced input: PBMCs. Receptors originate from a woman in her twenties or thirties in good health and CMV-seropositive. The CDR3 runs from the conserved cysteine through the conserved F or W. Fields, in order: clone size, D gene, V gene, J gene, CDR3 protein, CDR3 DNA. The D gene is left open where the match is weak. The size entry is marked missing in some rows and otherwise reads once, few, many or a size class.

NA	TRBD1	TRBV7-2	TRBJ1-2	CASSPNPTFDRVGYTF	TGTGCCAGCAGCCCAAACCCCACGTTCGACAGGGTTGGCTACACCTTC
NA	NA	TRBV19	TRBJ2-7	CASSRGGFYYEQYF	TGTGCCAGTAGTAGAGGGGGATTCTACTACGAGCAGTACTTC
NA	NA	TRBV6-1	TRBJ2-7	CASSSRPPYEQYF	TGTGCCAGCAGTTCCCGTCCCCCCTACGAGCAGTACTTC
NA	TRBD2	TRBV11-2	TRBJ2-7	CASSLGLAGSTYEQYF	TGTGCCAGCAGCTTAGGCCTAGCGGGGTCTACCTACGAGCAGTACTTC
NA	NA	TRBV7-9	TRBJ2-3	CASSHLQDTQYF	TGTGCCAGCAGCCACTTGCAAGATACGCAGTATTTT
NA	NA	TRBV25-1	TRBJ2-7	CASREDSRGYEQYF	TGTGCCAGCAGAGAAGACTCCAGGGGATACGAGCAGTACTTC
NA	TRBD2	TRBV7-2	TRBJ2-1	CASSLVRLAVYNEQFF	TGTGCCAGCAGCTTAGTCCGACTAGCGGTCTACAATGAGCAGTTCTTC
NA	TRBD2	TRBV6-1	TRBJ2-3	CASSGLAVTDTQYF	TGTGCCAGCAGCGGACTAGCGGTCACAGATACGCAGTATTTT
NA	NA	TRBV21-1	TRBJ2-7	CASSSQEPGHDSYEQYF	TGTGCCAGCAGCAGCCAAGAGCCGGGCCACGACTCCTACGAGCAGTACTTC
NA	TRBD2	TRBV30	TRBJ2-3	CAWSASGITDTQYF	TGTGCCTGGAGCGCGAGCGGGATCACAGATACGCAGTATTTT
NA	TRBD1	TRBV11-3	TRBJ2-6	CASSQDRGLANVLTF	TGTGCCAGCAGTCAGGACAGGGGGCTTGCCAACGTCCTGACTTTC
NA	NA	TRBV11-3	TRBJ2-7	CASSTRLLGQYF	TGTGCCAGCAGCACACGACTGCTCGGGCAGTACTTC
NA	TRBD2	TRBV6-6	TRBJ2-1	CASSAGLADQQQFF	TGTGCCAGCTCCGCGGGACTAGCGGACCAACAGCAGTTCTTC
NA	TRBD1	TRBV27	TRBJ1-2	CASSLTGGGGPYGYTF	TGTGCCAGCAGTTTGACAGGGGGAGGGGGGCCCTATGGCTACACCTTC
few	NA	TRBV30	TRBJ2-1	CAWNRGSEQFF	TGTGCCTGGAATCGAGGGTCTGAGCAGTTCTTC
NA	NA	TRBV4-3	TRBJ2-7	CASSQDGGIKSDEQYF	TGCGCCAGCAGCCAAGACGGCGGTATTAAGTCGGATGAGCAGTACTTC
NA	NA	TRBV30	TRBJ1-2	CAWRFSAGYGYTF	TGTGCCTGGAGGTTTTCGGCAGGCTATGGCTACACCTTC
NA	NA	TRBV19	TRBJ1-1	CASKIRGNTEAFF	TGTGCCAGTAAAATACGCGGAAACACTGAAGCTTTCTTT
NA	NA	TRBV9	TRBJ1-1	CASSPRGGNTEAFF	TGTGCCAGCAGCCCTCGTGGAGGGAACACTGAAGCTTTCTTT
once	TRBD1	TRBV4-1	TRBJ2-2	CASSQGPGTGGGGELFF	TGCGCCAGCAGCCAAGGACCCGGGACAGGGGGCGGCGGGGAGCTGTTTTTT
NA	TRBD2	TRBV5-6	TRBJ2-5	CASSLGGRAEETQYF	TGTGCCAGCTCCCTCGGAGGGAGGGCCGAGGAGACCCAGTACTTC